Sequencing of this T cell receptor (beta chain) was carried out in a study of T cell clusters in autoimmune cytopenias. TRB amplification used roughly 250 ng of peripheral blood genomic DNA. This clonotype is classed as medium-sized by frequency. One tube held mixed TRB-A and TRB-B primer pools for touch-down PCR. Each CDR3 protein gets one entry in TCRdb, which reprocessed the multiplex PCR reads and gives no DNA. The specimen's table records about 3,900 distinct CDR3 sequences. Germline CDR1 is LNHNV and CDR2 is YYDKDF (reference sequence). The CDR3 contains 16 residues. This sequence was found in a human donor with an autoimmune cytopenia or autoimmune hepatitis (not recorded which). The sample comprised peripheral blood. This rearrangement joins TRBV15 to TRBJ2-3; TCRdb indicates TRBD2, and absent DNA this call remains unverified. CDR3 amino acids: CATSRGTSGATDTQYF.